The 15 T cell receptor beta chains in this list originate from one sample, sequenced in a study of OX40 agonist ivuxolimab in advanced cancers. Assay used: immunoSEQ multiplex PCR; TCRdb lists only in-frame clones, some missing. This repertoire shows about 99,000 clones, approximately 94% found once; its top ten account for about 0.17%. The source material was CD4+ or CD8+ T cells sorted from blood, sampled in a trial of the OX40 agonist ivuxolimab. The receptors shown here come from an adult with an advanced solid tumor such as melanoma, head and neck, liver or kidney cancer.

The rearrangement uses TRBV19 and TRBJ1-4; D uncertain. The CDR3 runs 14 residues. Per germline, CDR1 LNHDA and CDR2 SQIVND (reference sequence). V shed 5 bases and J shed 5 bases, with 12 bases lying between them. The CDR3 region is CASSGRGGNEKLFF. CDR3 DNA sequence: TGTGCCAGTAGTGGCCGCGGCGGGAATGAAAAACTGTTTTTT.

The rearrangement uses TRBV28 and TRBJ2-5; 10 positions agree with TRBD2. Germline values: CDR1 MDHEN, CDR2 SYDVKM. The J segment lost 1 base and the V segment lost 6 bases, leaving 5 bases of the junction unmatched. This CDR3 has 15 residues. The CDR3 nucleotides are TGTGCCAGCAGGAAGCGGGGGGGACGCCAAGAGACCCAGTACTTC. This codes for CASRKRGGRQETQYF.

The V gene is TRBV30, the J gene TRBJ1-1; D is possibly TRBD1 (5 bases). This CDR3 contains 14 residues. In germline, CDR1 is GTSNPN, CDR2 SVGIG (reference sequence). V was shortened by 4 bases and J by 3 bases, with 15 bases between the two germline ends. CDR3 nucleotide sequence: TGTGCCTGGAAGTCGGGGGATAGGGACACTGAAGCTTTCTTT. Its translation is CAWKSGDRDTEAFF.

The chain uses TRBV6-6 and TRBJ2-7; no firm D call. The length of the CDR3 is 13 residues. The germline V gene has CDR1 MNHNY and CDR2 SVGAGI (reference sequence). V dropped 5 bases and J dropped 4 bases, with 12 bases sitting between them. CDR3 nucleotide sequence: TGTGCCAGCAGTAAAGAAGGGTGGTACGAGCAGTACTTC. It is translated as CASSKEGWYEQYF.

CDR3 residues: CASSQLPGLAGGGEQFF. Written as DNA, the CDR3 is TGCGCCAGCAGCCAACTCCCTGGACTAGCGGGAGGCGGTGAGCAGTTCTTC. This sequence joins TRBV4-3 and TRBJ2-1; 14 bases are a match to TRBD2. The V segment lost 2 bases and the J segment 9 bases; nucleotides outside the gene matches: 9. Germline V CDR1 and CDR2: LGHNA, YSLEER. The CDR3 has 17 residues.

Only one count was recorded for this clone. Germline is not matched at one junction end, which may reflect a read error. The chain employs TRBV7-2 and TRBJ2-7; weak D call: TRBD2 (6 bases). The CDR3 covers 13 residues. Germline CDR1 and CDR2: SGHTA and FQGNSA. The CDR3 sequence: CASSSAEGLGVVF. CDR3 nucleotide sequence: TGTGCCAGCAGCTCGGCGGAGGGCCTAGGAGTAGTCTTC.

The chain combines TRBV5-5 with TRBJ1-2, with TRBD1 matching over 7 bases. CDR3 length: 13 residues. Trimming at V came to 4 bases and at J to 8 bases, leaving 8 bases not matched to a gene. Looked up from germline, CDR1 is SGHKS and CDR2 is YYEKEE (reference sequence). CDR3 coding DNA: TGTGCCAGCAGCGGACTAGGGGGCGTAGGCTACACCTTC. This encodes CASSGLGGVGYTF.

This chain connects TRBV5-4 to TRBJ1-2, with 7 bases lining up with TRBD1. Germline-derived CDR1 and CDR2 are SGHNT and YYREEE (reference sequence). The length of the CDR3 is 15 residues. After removal of 3 bases from V and 4 bases from J, the junction contained 9 bases not matched to a gene. The CDR3 is CASSSGTTGSYGYTF. In DNA form, the CDR3 reads TGTGCCAGCAGCTCCGGAACGACAGGGTCCTATGGCTACACCTTC. Looking up the rest from reference TRBV5-4 and TRBJ1-2 gives the full variable domain: ETGVTQSPTHLIKTRGQQVTLRCSSQSGHNTVSWYQQALGQGPQFIFQYYREEENGRGNFPPRFSGLQFPNYSSELNVNALELDDSALYLCASSSGTTGSYGYTFGSGTRLTVV.

Here the CDR3 DNA reads TGCGCCAGCAGCACGGGACAGGGGGTCACTAGCGGGGCAGAGACCCAGTACTTC. Its translation: CASSTGQGVTSGAETQYF. The chain recombines TRBV5-1 with TRBJ2-5; maybe TRBD1 (11 bases). The CDR3 totals 18 residues. V lost 4 bases and J lost 4, with 26 bases in between. Germline V gives CDR1 SGHRS, CDR2 YFSETQ.

This chain connects TRBV28 to TRBJ2-5; D ambiguous. The CDR3 is 15 amino acids. Germline loops: CDR1 MDHEN, CDR2 SYDVKM. In DNA, the CDR3 is TGTGCGTCGCGTGTGGGTCTCCTGACATCCGGGACCCAGTACTTC. This codes for CASRVGLLTSGTQYF.

The gene calls are TRBV11-1 and TRBJ2-1, with 8 positions matching TRBD1. With V trimmed by 6 bases and J by 5 bases, 12 bases remained unmatched. CDR1 SGHAT and CDR2 FQDESV come from the germline V gene (reference sequence). The CDR3 totals 16 residues. The CDR3 region has the DNA TGTGCCAGCAGTTCTTCCCCCTACAGGGGGGACAATGAGCAGTTCTTC. This codes for CASSSSPYRGDNEQFF.

The CDR3 DNA reads as TGTGCCAGCAGTTTATCGACAGGGGCAAAGCCCCAGCATTTT. This translates into CASSLSTGAKPQHF. The chain uses TRBV27 and TRBJ1-5; 8 bases agree with TRBD1. V lost 0 bases and J lost 8; bases outside the gene matches: 3. Germline assignment: CDR1 MNHEY and CDR2 SMNVEV (reference sequence). There are 14 residues in the CDR3.

This sequence joins TRBV9 and TRBJ1-4; D may be TRBD1 (5 bases). CDR1 and CDR2 from the germline V gene are SGDLS and YYNGEE. This CDR3 region has 14 residues. V lost 4 bases and J 8 bases, leaving 15 bases between the germline ends. CDR3 bases: TGTGCCAGCAGCCCCCAGGAGGGGTTAGAAAAACTGTTTTTT. Amino acid sequence: CASSPQEGLEKLFF.

This clone was recorded once. This chain uses TRBV9 with TRBJ1-1; D is unclear. The V end lost 2 bases, the J end lost 5 bases, and 13 bases lay between the germline ends. Germline values: CDR1 SGDLS, CDR2 YYNGEE. The CDR3 is 14 amino acids. The CDR3 sequence: CASSVTGGRTEAFF. CDR3 nucleotides: TGTGCCAGCAGCGTGACTGGTGGGAGAACTGAAGCTTTCTTT.

This clone was seen only a few times. Different DNA sequences within this sample yield the same CDR3. The chain recombines TRBV5-4 with TRBJ1-4; no clear D gene. This CDR3 contains 16 residues. V lost 1 base, J lost 0 bases, and 10 bases lay in between. Germline V gene sequence: CDR1 SGHNT, CDR2 YYREEE (reference sequence). The CDR3, as DNA: TGTGCCAGCAGCTTGAGAGGAGTTGCAACTAATGAAAAACTGTTTTTT. Residues: CASSLRGVATNEKLFF.